The clone carrying this T cell receptor (beta chain) has just a few counts. Its target is not known. The sample originates from a study of beta chain features in type 1 diabetes. Of the isolated RNA, all was reverse transcribed, and so the sequenced material was expressed TCRB transcripts. Profiling relied on immunoSEQ multiplex PCR, and the TCRdb table lists in-frame clones only, not all of them. The sample has about 620,000 clones; around 15% are singletons. Study outcomes and limitations: Lower insertion and higher deletion counts appeared at VDJ junctions in type 1 diabetes patients.

CD45RO/CCR7/CD25/CD127/CD95/CD27 separated CD4+ naive, central memory, regulatory and stem cell-like memory cells by sorting. Trimming cost V 6 bases and J 0 bases, with 2 bases left between them. This CDR3 is 11 amino acids long. In germline, CDR1 is MNHEY, CDR2 SMNVEV (reference sequence). The clonotype comes from a man between 18 and 29 years old in good health. V gene TRBV27 combines with J gene TRBJ1-1; no reliable D call. Sequencing used naive CD4+ T cells from blood. The CDR3: CASRMNTEAFF. CDR3 nucleotide sequence: TGTGCCAGCAGAATGAACACTGAAGCTTTCTTT.